This entry is about one T cell receptor beta chain. This specimen belongs to a study of blood T cell repertoires in COVID-19. Generated by immunoSEQ multiplex PCR, the TCRdb table keeps only in-frame clones and is missing some. The data show under 450,000 clones, about four fifths seen once. The CDR3 totals 16 residues. Germline V gives CDR1 LNHDA, CDR2 SQIVND (reference sequence). After removal of 5 bases from V and 1 base from J, the junction contained 8 bases not matched to a gene. This chain uses TRBV19 with TRBJ2-1; 7 bases agree with TRBD2. Sequenced: peripheral blood. This TCR derives from a human donor with acute or convalescent COVID-19. The donor label of this sample is uncertain. The CDR3: CASSRLAGVSYNEQFF. In DNA, the CDR3 is TGTGCCAGTAGTCGCCTGGCGGGGGTTTCCTACAATGAGCAGTTCTTC.